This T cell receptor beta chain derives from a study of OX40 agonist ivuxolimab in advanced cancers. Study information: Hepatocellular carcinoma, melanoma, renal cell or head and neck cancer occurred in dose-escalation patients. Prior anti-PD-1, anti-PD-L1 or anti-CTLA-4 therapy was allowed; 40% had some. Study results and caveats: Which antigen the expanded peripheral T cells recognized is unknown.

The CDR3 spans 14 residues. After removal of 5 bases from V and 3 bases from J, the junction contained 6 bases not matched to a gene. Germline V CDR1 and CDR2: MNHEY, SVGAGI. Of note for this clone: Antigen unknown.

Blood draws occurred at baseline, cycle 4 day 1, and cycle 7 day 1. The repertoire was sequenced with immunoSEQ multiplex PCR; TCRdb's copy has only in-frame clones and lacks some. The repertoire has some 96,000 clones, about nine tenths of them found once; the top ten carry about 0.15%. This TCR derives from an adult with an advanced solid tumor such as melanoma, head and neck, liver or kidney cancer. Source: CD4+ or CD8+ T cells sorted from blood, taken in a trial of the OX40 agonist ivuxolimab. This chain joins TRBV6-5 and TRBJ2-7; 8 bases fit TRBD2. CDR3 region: CASSTAGGGYEQYF. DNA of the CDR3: TGTGCCAGCAGTACGGCGGGGGGTGGCTACGAGCAGTACTTC.